The clone carrying this TCR beta chain has a count of ten or more. This specimen comes from a study of naive and memory T cell subsets. A UMI-containing oligonucleotide was joined by 3' ligation to the TCR cDNA template. Adult healthy volunteers gave 2.5 ml peripheral blood for whole-blood RNA. Unsorted total RNA, roughly 1 to 1,100 ng, was DNase treated before reverse transcription. Amplification of ligated cDNA took four PCR rounds with SP2 and nested alpha and beta constant primers. TCRdb reanalysed the 5' RACE reads using MiXCR and keeps one entry per CDR3 protein. The table records about 59,000 distinct CDR3 sequences, 8% of them present only once. Trimming removed 6 bases at V and 2 bases at J, with 14 bases between. The CDR3 covers 15 residues.

This chain links TRBV12-3 or TRBV12-4 with TRBJ1-5, with a tentative D call TRBD1 (5 bases). The sequence derives from a female donor in good health. The CDR3 nucleotides are TGTGCCAGCAGGCAAACAGGTTTGGGCAATCAGCCCCAGCATTTT. Residues: CASRQTGLGNQPQHF.